This T cell receptor beta chain emerged from a study of blood T cell repertoires in COVID-19. Across the whole study: Sources were T cells, B-cell-depleted T cells, or PBMCs; the material itself was cDNA or gDNA.

TCRdb's table, derived via immunoSEQ multiplex PCR, lists solely in-frame clones and lacks some. The sample has under 250,000 clones; 88% are singletons. This clone was seen only once. Sequencing input: peripheral blood. This receptor was taken from a man aged 40-50 years with acute or convalescent COVID-19.

The CDR3 loop reads CASSYRSNQPQHF. In DNA form, the CDR3 reads TGTGCCAGCAGTTACAGGAGTAATCAGCCCCAGCATTTT. This chain uses TRBV6-5 with TRBJ1-5; D not certain. V was clipped by 2 bases and J by 4 bases, with 6 bases between them. Looked up from germline, CDR1 is MNHEY and CDR2 is SVGAGI. The CDR3 is 13 residues long.